The present entry profiles one T cell receptor (beta chain) with its context. What antigen it recognizes has not been identified. No base qualities exist here, and no much larger clone lies one base off it. The CDR3, cysteine through phenylalanine, is 15 amino acids long. Only the CDR3 region is kept as DNA, spanning 45 bases read in frame from base 1. According to the germline V gene, CDR1 reads SGHVS and CDR2 reads FNYEAQ. Cut back by 1 base and 8 bases, the V and J ends lie 17 bases apart. This sample is part of a study of shared clonotypes between healthy human individuals (dated by TCRdb to 2020 to 2022). Study-level background: Two women and a few men aged 18 to 49 years were included in the cohort. Between about 0.85 and 9.5 billion PBMCs per donor were obtained by leukapheresis. For each donor, CD4 naive and CD4 memory were each given three plates, CD8 naive was given two plates, and CD8 memory was given one plate. Blood TCR repertoires of five healthy adults were deeply sequenced to estimate repertoire size and the extent of clonotype sharing between individuals. Different laboratories and diverse techniques were used to prepare libraries and sequence TCR repertoires, to increase sequencing depth and limit assay-specific biases. Overall results and qualifications from the work: The small number of donors limited the genetic and exposure-history diversity represented. Estimated clonotype richness was generally larger for naive than for memory subsets. Pairwise subsampling indicated that sequencing depth was expected to affect the degree of clonotype sharing among donors. When four donors were compared, the shared fraction of clonotypes was roughly 5% for naive CD4, over 3% for naive CD8, roughly 2.5% for memory CD4, and under 0.5% for memory CD8. Only blood was sampled, and tissue TCR repertoires likely differ from those in blood. Clonotypes shared by all four sorted-subset donors showed higher generation probabilities than non-shared clonotypes. Rarefaction of sorted-subset datasets indicated incomplete sequencing despite the large sequencing depth.

TCR CDR3 regions were amplified from genomic DNA by multiplex PCR using the deep immunoSEQ assay. For each cell subset, the extracted genomic DNA was distributed evenly across all wells of several immunoSEQ 96-well plates, and each plate served as one replicate. Each replicate PCR for sorted subsets received roughly 0.2 ug genomic DNA, equal to roughly 30,000 T cell genomes. Purified libraries were measured with a Qubit 3.0 fluorometer, size-checked on a Bioanalyzer 2100, and measured again with the KAPA Library Quantification kit. Every immunoSEQ 96-well plate was sequenced on a separate single-read 150-cycle Illumina NextSeq 550 flow cell. From the authors' description of their analysis: Because the immunoSEQ output held only junctional sequences and lacked quality scores, the filtering could not match the filtering applied to full-length reads. Sequences were annotated with PyIR, a Python wrapper for IgBLAST v1.9, using IMGT germline references to assign V/J genes and CDR3. Reads were removed for weak V/J assignments (E-value above 1e-6), missing CDR3, stop codons, out-of-frame junctions, or ambiguous translated residues. V3J clonotypes were defined by identical inferred V gene, J gene, and CDR3 amino acid sequence. The percentage overlap between two repertoires was calculated by dividing the number of shared unique clonotypes by the size of the smaller repertoire. RTK rarefaction, the Chao1 estimator, and Recon v2.1 estimates of unobserved clonotypes were used to assess repertoire richness. For all TCRbeta clonotypes obtained by the gDNA method from four donors, generation probabilities were computed with OLGA. What TCRdb holds here is the immuneACCESS table cut down to in-frame rearrangements. Part of the clones is not present; checked against another copy, under half of the missing clones reflect an unresolved V gene, and the others are unexplained. Clonal size and the V and J genes are those of that table, whereas D and trimming came from the DNA. The sample contains 2 million or so clones, roughly 94% of them found a single time. In total, the top ten clones hold about 1.1% of the sample.

For the CD8 naive samples, CD45RO-negative cells were positively selected for CCR7, yielding a CD45RA+CCR7+ population from which TemRA cells were excluded. Donors were healthy HIV-negative adults with no recently reported acute infections or vaccinations. Only Caucasian adults living in Nashville, Tennessee, USA were represented among the donors. Blood was obtained by leukapheresis, after which PBMCs were separated by Ficoll-Histopaque density gradient centrifugation and cryopreserved in liquid nitrogen vapor phase. Analytical flow cytometry was used to check the purity and quantity of each magnetically sorted T cell population. Each sorted fraction had its genomic DNA isolated and then quantified by UV absorbance on a Nanodrop 2000c.

The chain employs TRBV7-6 and TRBJ1-2, with TRBD1 tentatively as D gene (6 bases match). The receptor comes from a man aged 18 to 30 in good health. The material sequenced was naive CD8+ T cells sorted from blood. The cell subset or site label corresponds to: CD45RA+CCR7+. The CDR3 in this case is CASSLVQTGSDGYTF. The DNA reads as follows: TGTGCCAGCAGCTTAGTCCAAACAGGGTCGGACGGCTACACCTTC. With the rest looked up from the reference TRBV7-6 and TRBJ1-2 genes rather than sequenced, the full variable domain is GAGVSQSPRYKVTKRGQDVALRCDPISGHVSLYWYRQALGQGPEFLTYFNYEAQQDKSGLPNDRFSAERPEGSISTLTIQRTEQRDSAMYRCASSLVQTGSDGYTFGSGTRLTVV.